The TCR beta chain described here comes from a study of OX40 agonist ivuxolimab in advanced cancers. Study-wide background: Dose-escalation cases comprised hepatocellular carcinoma, melanoma, renal cell or head and neck cancer. Prior therapy, whether anti-PD-1, anti-PD-L1 or anti-CTLA-4, was allowed, and about 39% had some. Study-level results: Individuals who were partial responders at 0.1-3.0 mg/kg had clonal expansion that ranked among the lowest. It was also the case that some nonresponders had low normalized T-cell clonal expansion.

Clones were read by immunoSEQ multiplex PCR, and TCRdb kept only the in-frame ones, dropping some. The sample gives 42,000 or so clones, 70% to 85% of which show up once; roughly 20% is in the top ten. Trimming took off 0 bases at V and 4 bases at J, with 5 bases between the two ends. Germline CDR1 is SGDLS and CDR2 is YYNGEE. CDR3 length: 13 residues. A remark on this clone: No antigen is known for it.

The TCR comes from an adult with an advanced solid tumor such as melanoma, head and neck, liver or kidney cancer. Sequenced here: CD4+ or CD8+ T cells sorted from blood, sampled in a trial of the OX40 agonist ivuxolimab. J is TRBJ2-1 and V is TRBV9, with D unresolved. The CDR3 bases are TGTGCCAGCAGCGTAGGGGCTTACAATGAGCAGTTCTTC. This sequence encodes CASSVGAYNEQFF.